This entry lists 20 T cell receptor beta chains sequenced from one sample in a study of T cell responses to AZD1222 COVID-19 vaccine (TCRdb year 2021). Preparation of the library involved the immunoSEQ multiplex PCR assay. In TCRdb, the immuneACCESS table is reduced to in-frame sequences with V and J assigned. These tables do not hold every clone; where another copy was compared, an unresolved V gene accounts for under half, and the others remain unexplained. The sample contains 150,000 or so clones, about 91% of them found a single time. The ten largest clones add up to approximately 2% of the sample. The time point label corresponds to: baseline before first vaccination. Specimen: peripheral blood, collected on day 0 of AZD1222 vaccination. The receptors were sampled from an adult in good health.

This clone was found a few times. V gene TRBV12-3 or TRBV12-4 combines with J gene TRBJ1-4; the match to TRBD1 covers 7 bases. The CDR3 is 13 residues long. V trimming: 6 bases; J trimming: 8 bases; junction bases outside the gene matches: 6. In DNA form, the CDR3 reads TGTGCCAGCAGCCGACAGGGAAAAGAAAAACTGTTTTTT. Residues: CASSRQGKEKLFF.

V usage is TRBV18 and J usage is TRBJ1-2, with D perhaps TRBD1 (6 bases). CDR1 KGHSH and CDR2 LQKENI come from the germline V gene. The length of the CDR3 is 14 residues. Trimming left V 8 bases short and J 3 bases short, with 16 bases between. CDR3 in DNA: TGTGCCAGCACGTACTGGGGGGCGGACTATGGCTACACCTTC. It encodes CASTYWGADYGYTF.

This clone has a single count. The chain joins TRBV18 to TRBJ1-3; D remains unclear. Germline assignment: CDR1 KGHSH and CDR2 LQKENI. Trimming took 2 bases from V and 4 from J, leaving 15 bases between them. The CDR3 is made up of 16 amino acids. CDR3 in DNA: TGTGCCAGCTCACCAGGCTTTACCGGGTCGGGAAACACCATATATTTT. Its protein is CASSPGFTGSGNTIYF.

The chain links TRBV7-2 to TRBJ2-1; 7 bases line up with TRBD1. The trim removed 6 bases at V and 4 bases at J, leaving 6 bases unmatched. Germline V CDR1 and CDR2: SGHTA, FQGNSA. This CDR3 region has 14 residues. DNA of the CDR3: TGTGCCAGCAGAAGGGGACAGAGGTACAATGAGCAGTTCTTC. This codes for CASRRGQRYNEQFF.

The rearrangement uses TRBV7-8 and TRBJ1-5, with D unresolved. The V and J ends lost 1 base and 4 bases respectively, with 11 bases between them. CDR1 is SGHVS, CDR2 FQNEAQ, per germline. The CDR3 is 15 residues long. CDR3 coding DNA: TGTGCCAGCAGCTTAGTCGGAAGTATAAATCAGCCCCAGCATTTT. Translated: CASSLVGSINQPQHF.

The chain joins TRBV7-9 to TRBJ2-3; no clear D. V was trimmed by 4 bases and J by 0 bases, leaving 11 bases between them. The CDR3 has 15 amino acids. Germline V gene data show CDR1 as SEHNR and CDR2 as FQNEAQ (reference sequence). CDR3 protein: CASSSWEASTDTQYF. The CDR3 DNA sequence: TGTGCCAGCAGCTCATGGGAAGCTAGCACAGATACGCAGTATTTT.

This clone was detected only once. J is TRBJ1-5 and V is TRBV7-2, with a tentative D call TRBD1 (6 bases). The CDR3 consists of 16 residues. V lost 0 bases to trimming and J lost 3 bases, with 12 bases between them. From germline, CDR1 is SGHTA and CDR2 FQGNSA. The CDR3 nucleotides read TGTGCCAGCAGCTTAGCCTGGGGGCCATCCAATCAGCCCCAGCATTTT. This gives the protein CASSLAWGPSNQPQHF.

This chain links TRBV27 with TRBJ1-1, with 10 bases aligning to TRBD1. The germline V gene has CDR1 MNHEY and CDR2 SMNVEV (reference sequence). The CDR3 loop spans 14 amino acids. Trimming at V came to 5 bases and at J to 8 bases, leaving 8 bases not matched to a gene. CDR3 sequence: CASSTGTGAYEAFF. The CDR3 nucleotides read TGTGCCAGCAGTACTGGGACAGGGGCTTACGAAGCTTTCTTT.

This chain links TRBV7-9 with TRBJ2-6; D is uncertain. The V end lost 6 bases, the J end lost 6 bases, and 9 bases lay between the germline ends. Per the germline V gene, CDR1 is SEHNR and CDR2 is FQNEAQ (reference sequence). The CDR3 has 13 residues. The CDR3 region has the DNA TGTGCCAGCAGTCCCTCAGAGGCCAACGTCCTGACTTTC. Its translation is CASSPSEANVLTF. The full variable domain, rest sourced from reference TRBV7-9 and TRBJ2-6, is DTGVSQNPRHKITKRGQNVTFRCDPISEHNRLYWYRQTLGQGPEFLTYFQNEAQLEKSRLLSDRFSAERPKGSFSTLEIQRTEQGDSAMYLCASSPSEANVLTFGAGSRLTVL.

This clone has only a few counts. The V and J genes are TRBV19 and TRBJ2-5; tentatively, D is TRBD1 or TRBD2 (5 bases each). The germline V gene encodes CDR1 LNHDA and CDR2 SQIVND (reference sequence). V was shortened by 5 bases and J by 4 bases, with 20 bases between the two germline ends. The CDR3 spans 16 residues. CDR3 nucleotide sequence: TGTGCCAGTAGTCCCAGACTGGGGACGGAGAGAGAGACCCAGTACTTC. This sequence encodes CASSPRLGTERETQYF.

This clone is a singleton in its sample. The chain recombines TRBV2 with TRBJ2-3, with 9 bases lining up with TRBD2. With V trimmed by 4 bases and J by 5 bases, 4 bases remained unmatched. In germline, CDR1 is SNHLY, CDR2 FYNNEI. CDR3 size: 14 residues. The CDR3 sequence: CASSASGVEDTQYF. The CDR3 DNA follows: TGTGCCAGCAGTGCTAGCGGGGTGGAAGATACGCAGTATTTT.

This chain links TRBV29-1 with TRBJ2-5; D could derive from TRBD1 or TRBD2 (5 bases each). This CDR3 region has 12 residues. Germline-derived CDR1 and CDR2 are SQVTM and ANQGSEA. The V and J ends lost 5 bases and 4 bases respectively, with 11 bases between them. The CDR3 DNA sequence: TGCAGCGTTTTATGGGACGGAGAGACCCAGTACTTC. This translates into CSVLWDGETQYF. Combining the CDR3 with reference TRBV29-1 and TRBJ2-5 gives the whole variable domain SAVISQKPSRDICQRGTSLTIQCQVDSQVTMMFWYRQQPGQSLTLIATANQGSEATYESGFVIDKFPISRPNLTFSTLTVSNMSPEDSSIYLCSVLWDGETQYFGPGTRLLVL.

V usage is TRBV2 and J usage is TRBJ2-2, with D uncertain. The CDR3 loop spans 14 amino acids. V gave up 7 bases and J gave up 4 bases, with 13 bases separating them. CDR1 and CDR2 (germline): SNHLY, FYNNEI. Here the CDR3 reads CASMLSRSTGELFF. The DNA for the CDR3 is TGTGCCAGCATGTTGTCGCGAAGCACCGGGGAGCTGTTTTTT.

This clone was seen only once. The chain joins TRBV6-5 to TRBJ1-3; D is ambiguous. Germline-derived CDR1 and CDR2 are MNHEY and SVGAGI. The CDR3 is 15 amino acids. V lost 0 bases, J lost 4 bases, and 10 bases lay in between. The CDR3 reads CASSYSENRGNTIYF. The CDR3 DNA reads TGTGCCAGCAGTTACTCGGAAAATCGCGGAAACACCATATATTTT.

This clone was seen a single time. This chain links TRBV6-2 or TRBV6-3 with TRBJ2-6; maybe TRBD1 (6 bases). This CDR3 spans 19 amino acids. V gave up 0 bases and J gave up 0 bases, with 15 bases separating them. CDR1 is MNHEY and CDR2 is SVGEGT in the germline V gene. Here the CDR3 DNA reads TGTGCCAGCAGTTACTCGATCCGGGGACACCCCTCTGGGGCCAACGTCCTGACTTTC. This encodes CASSYSIRGHPSGANVLTF.

The rearrangement uses TRBV5-1 and TRBJ1-4; weak D call: TRBD1 (5 bases). This CDR3 comprises 14 residues. Germline-derived CDR1 and CDR2 are SGHRS and YFSETQ. V shed 4 bases and J shed 8 bases, with 15 bases lying between them. CDR3 protein: CASSRDPAKEKLFF. The CDR3 region has the DNA TGCGCCAGCAGCCGGGACCCCGCGAAGGAAAAACTGTTTTTT. The complete variable domain, with remaining parts taken from reference TRBV5-1 and TRBJ1-4, reads KAGVTQTPRYLIKTRGQQVTLSCSPISGHRSVSWYQQTPGQGLQFLFEYFSETQRNKGNFPGRFSGRQFSNSRSEMNVSTLELGDSALYLCASSRDPAKEKLFFGSGTQLSVL.

J is TRBJ2-7 and V is TRBV30; unclear D gene. CDR1 and CDR2 (germline): GTSNPN, SVGIG (reference sequence). CDR3 length: 15 amino acids. The V gene lost 0 bases and the J gene lost 0 bases, with 12 bases spanning the gap. The CDR3 region is CAWSVLVSPSYEQYF. The CDR3 coding sequence is TGTGCCTGGAGTGTACTCGTCAGTCCCTCCTACGAGCAGTACTTC. The full variable domain, in which reference TRBV30 and TRBJ2-7 provide the parts outside the CDR3, is SQTIHQWPATLVQPVGSPLSLECTVEGTSNPNLYWYRQAAGRGLQLLFYSVGIGQISSEVPQNLSASRPQDRQFILSSKKLLLSDSGFYLCAWSVLVSPSYEQYFGPGTRLTVT.

The rearrangement links TRBV6-2 or TRBV6-3 to TRBJ2-7; 12 bases line up with TRBD2. The trim removed 2 bases at V and 6 bases at J, leaving 8 bases unmatched. Germline V gene lookup returns CDR1 MNHEY and CDR2 SVGEGT. The CDR3 extends over 16 amino acids. In DNA, the CDR3 is TGTGCCAGCAGTTACGGTACTAGCGGGGGGATCGGCGAGCAGTACTTC. This gives the protein CASSYGTSGGIGEQYF.

The chain combines TRBV28 with TRBJ1-2; TRBD1 matches 7 bases. J lost 4 bases, V lost 4 bases, and 12 bases had no gene match. Germline CDR1 MDHEN, CDR2 SYDVKM. The CDR3 sequence is 16 residues long. CDR3 bases: TGTGCCAGCAGTTACCCAGGGACAGTAAAAGGCTATGGCTACACCTTC. Its protein product is CASSYPGTVKGYGYTF.

The gene calls are TRBV4-2 and TRBJ2-1; possibly TRBD2 for D (6 bases). CDR1 and CDR2 (germline): LGHNA, YNFKEQ. The CDR3 is 16 residues long. V lost 4 bases and J 4 bases, leaving 17 bases between the germline ends. CDR3 in DNA: TGTGCCAGCAGCCCCCCCGCCGGGGGAATTTACAATGAGCAGTTCTTC. Translating gives CASSPPAGGIYNEQFF.